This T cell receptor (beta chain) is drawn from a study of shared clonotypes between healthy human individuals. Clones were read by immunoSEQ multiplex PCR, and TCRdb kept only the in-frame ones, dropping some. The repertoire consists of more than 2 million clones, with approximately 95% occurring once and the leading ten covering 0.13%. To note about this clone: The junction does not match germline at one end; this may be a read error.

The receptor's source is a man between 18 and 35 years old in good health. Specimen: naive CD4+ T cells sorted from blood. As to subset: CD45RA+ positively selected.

The CDR3 DNA is TGTGCTAGCAGCGTGGGACGGGACTCCTACGAGCAGTACTTC. As protein: CASSVGRDSYEQYF. The rearrangement uses TRBV7-7 and TRBJ2-7; tentatively, D is TRBD1 or TRBD2 (5 bases each). Germline assignment: CDR1 SSHAT and CDR2 FNYEAQ (reference sequence). This CDR3 region has 14 residues.